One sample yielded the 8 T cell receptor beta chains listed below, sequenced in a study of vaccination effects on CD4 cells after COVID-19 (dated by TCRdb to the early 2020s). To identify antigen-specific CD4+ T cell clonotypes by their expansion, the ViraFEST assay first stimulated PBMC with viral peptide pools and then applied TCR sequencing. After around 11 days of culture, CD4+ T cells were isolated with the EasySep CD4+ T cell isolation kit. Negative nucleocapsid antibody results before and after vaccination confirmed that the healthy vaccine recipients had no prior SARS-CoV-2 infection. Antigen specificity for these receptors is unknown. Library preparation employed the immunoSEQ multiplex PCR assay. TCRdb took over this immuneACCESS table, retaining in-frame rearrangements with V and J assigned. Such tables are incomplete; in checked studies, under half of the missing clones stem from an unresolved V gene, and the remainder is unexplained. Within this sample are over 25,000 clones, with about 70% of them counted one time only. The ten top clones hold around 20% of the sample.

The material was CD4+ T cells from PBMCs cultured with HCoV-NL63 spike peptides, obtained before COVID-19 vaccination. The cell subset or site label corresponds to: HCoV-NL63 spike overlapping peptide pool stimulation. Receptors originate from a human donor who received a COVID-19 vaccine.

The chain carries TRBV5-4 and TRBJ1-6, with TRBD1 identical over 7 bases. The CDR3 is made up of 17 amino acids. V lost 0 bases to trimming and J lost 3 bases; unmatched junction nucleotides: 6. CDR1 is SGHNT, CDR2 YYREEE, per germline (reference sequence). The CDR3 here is CASSLGAGGNYNSPLHF. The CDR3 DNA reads TGTGCCAGCAGCTTGGGGGCAGGGGGAAACTATAATTCACCCCTCCACTTT.

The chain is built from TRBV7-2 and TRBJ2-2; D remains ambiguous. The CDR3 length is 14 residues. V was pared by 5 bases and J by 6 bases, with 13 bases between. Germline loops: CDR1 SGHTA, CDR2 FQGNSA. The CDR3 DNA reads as TGTGCCAGCAGCCCGTCCCGGGCAGCCGGGGAGCTGTTTTTT. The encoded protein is CASSPSRAAGELFF. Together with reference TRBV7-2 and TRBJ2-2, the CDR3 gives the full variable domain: GAGVSQSPSNKVTEKGKDVELRCDPISGHTALYWYRQSLGQGLEFLIYFQGNSAPDKSGLPSDRFSAERTGGSVSTLTIQRTQQEDSAVYLCASSPSRAAGELFFGEGSRLTVL.

Here the CDR3 reads CASSAQGSGNTIYF. CDR3 bases: TGTGCCAGCAGTGCCCAGGGCTCTGGAAACACCATATATTTT. The chain has TRBV25-1 and TRBJ1-3; perhaps TRBD1 as D (5 bases). The germline V gene has CDR1 MGHDK and CDR2 SYGVNS. The CDR3 sequence is 14 residues long. The V gene lost 4 bases and the J gene lost 0 bases, with 7 bases spanning the gap.

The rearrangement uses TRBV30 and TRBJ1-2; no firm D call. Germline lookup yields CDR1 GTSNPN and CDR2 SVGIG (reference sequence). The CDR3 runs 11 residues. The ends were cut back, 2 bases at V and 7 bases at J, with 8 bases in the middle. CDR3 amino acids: CAWSRQAGYTF. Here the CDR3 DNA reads TGTGCCTGGAGTAGACAAGCTGGCTACACCTTC.

The CDR3 here is CASSVGAAAGELFF. The CDR3 DNA reads TGTGCCAGTAGTGTAGGGGCCGCGGCCGGGGAGCTGTTTTTT. This chain uses TRBV19 with TRBJ2-2, with D possibly matching TRBD1 (5 bases). Germline lookup yields CDR1 LNHDA and CDR2 SQIVND (reference sequence). V was clipped by 5 bases and J by 6 bases, with 13 bases between them. The CDR3 spans 14 residues.

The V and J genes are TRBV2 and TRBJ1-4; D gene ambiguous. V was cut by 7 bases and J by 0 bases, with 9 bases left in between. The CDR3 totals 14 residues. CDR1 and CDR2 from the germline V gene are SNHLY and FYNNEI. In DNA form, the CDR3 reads TGTGCCAGCATATCTCAGGCAACTAATGAAAAACTGTTTTTT. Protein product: CASISQATNEKLFF.

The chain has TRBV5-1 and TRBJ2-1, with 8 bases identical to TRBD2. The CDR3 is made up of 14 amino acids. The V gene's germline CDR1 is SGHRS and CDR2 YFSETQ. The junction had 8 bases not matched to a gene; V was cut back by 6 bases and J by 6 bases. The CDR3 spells CASMAGGARNEQFF. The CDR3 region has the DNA TGCGCCAGCATGGCGGGAGGAGCCCGCAATGAGCAGTTCTTC. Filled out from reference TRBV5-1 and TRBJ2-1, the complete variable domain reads KAGVTQTPRYLIKTRGQQVTLSCSPISGHRSVSWYQQTPGQGLQFLFEYFSETQRNKGNFPGRFSGRQFSNSRSEMNVSTLELGDSALYLCASMAGGARNEQFFGPGTRLTVL.

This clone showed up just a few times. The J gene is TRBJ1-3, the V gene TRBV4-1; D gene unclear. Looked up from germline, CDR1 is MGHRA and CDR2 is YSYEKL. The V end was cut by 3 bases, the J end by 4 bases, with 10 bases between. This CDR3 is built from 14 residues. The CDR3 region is CASSHPSRGNTIYF. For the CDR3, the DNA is TGCGCCAGCAGCCACCCCAGTAGGGGAAACACCATATATTTT.